The text below deals with one T cell receptor (beta chain). These data are taken from a study of blood T cell repertoires in COVID-19. The table came from immunoSEQ multiplex PCR; TCRdb's copy has only in-frame clones and leaves some out. The sample has fewer than 200,000 clones, over 70% seen once. Germline CDR1 and CDR2: KGHSH and LQKENI. V lost 4 bases, J lost 3 bases, and 2 bases stayed unmatched. CDR3 length equals 14 residues. This chain connects TRBV18 to TRBJ2-3; 9 positions agree with TRBD1. The sample was PBMCs or T cells enriched from blood (not recorded which). The sequence was obtained from a woman in her forties with acute COVID-19. The DNA of the CDR3 is TGTGCCAGCTCACGAGACAGGGGGACAGATACGCAGTATTTT. This translates into CASSRDRGTDTQYF.